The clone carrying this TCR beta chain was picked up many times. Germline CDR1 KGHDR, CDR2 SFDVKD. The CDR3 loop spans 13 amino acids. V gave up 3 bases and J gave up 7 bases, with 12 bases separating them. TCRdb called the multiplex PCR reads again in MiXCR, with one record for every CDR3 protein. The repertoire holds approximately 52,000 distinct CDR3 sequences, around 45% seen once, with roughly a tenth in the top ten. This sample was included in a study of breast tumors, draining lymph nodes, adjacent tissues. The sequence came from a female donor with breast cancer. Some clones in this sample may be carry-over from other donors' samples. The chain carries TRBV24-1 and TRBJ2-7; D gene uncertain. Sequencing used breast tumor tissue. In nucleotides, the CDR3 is TGTGCCACCAGTGATAGTACGGGCTTGGAGCAGTACTTC. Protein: CATSDSTGLEQYF.